This T cell receptor (beta chain) came from a study of cytomegalovirus exposure and HLA in healthy donors. Study details: When 350 to 500 donors were genotyped, roughly 80% of them were found to fall in the Caucasian-associated ancestry cluster.

Primers included in the PCR were 60 Vbeta and 13 Jbeta primers. The repertoire was sequenced with immunoSEQ multiplex PCR; TCRdb's copy has only in-frame clones and lacks some. The sample yields fewer than 250,000 clones, roughly 85% seen once. Points from the study as a whole: According to an earlier analysis, most TCR beta V segments yielded productive rearrangements about 87% or about 30% of the time.

Comments on this clone: Its antigen remains unidentified.

The source of this sequence is a male donor in good health and CMV-seronegative. Sample: PBMCs.

CDR3: CASTPEGVPYEQYF. The CDR3 DNA reads as TGTGCCAGCACTCCCGAGGGGGTACCCTACGAGCAGTACTTC. V usage is TRBV27 and J usage is TRBJ2-7; maybe TRBD1 (6 bases). V was shortened by 7 bases and J by 2 bases, with 15 bases between the two germline ends. CDR3 length: 14 residues. Germline lookup yields CDR1 MNHEY and CDR2 SMNVEV (reference sequence).